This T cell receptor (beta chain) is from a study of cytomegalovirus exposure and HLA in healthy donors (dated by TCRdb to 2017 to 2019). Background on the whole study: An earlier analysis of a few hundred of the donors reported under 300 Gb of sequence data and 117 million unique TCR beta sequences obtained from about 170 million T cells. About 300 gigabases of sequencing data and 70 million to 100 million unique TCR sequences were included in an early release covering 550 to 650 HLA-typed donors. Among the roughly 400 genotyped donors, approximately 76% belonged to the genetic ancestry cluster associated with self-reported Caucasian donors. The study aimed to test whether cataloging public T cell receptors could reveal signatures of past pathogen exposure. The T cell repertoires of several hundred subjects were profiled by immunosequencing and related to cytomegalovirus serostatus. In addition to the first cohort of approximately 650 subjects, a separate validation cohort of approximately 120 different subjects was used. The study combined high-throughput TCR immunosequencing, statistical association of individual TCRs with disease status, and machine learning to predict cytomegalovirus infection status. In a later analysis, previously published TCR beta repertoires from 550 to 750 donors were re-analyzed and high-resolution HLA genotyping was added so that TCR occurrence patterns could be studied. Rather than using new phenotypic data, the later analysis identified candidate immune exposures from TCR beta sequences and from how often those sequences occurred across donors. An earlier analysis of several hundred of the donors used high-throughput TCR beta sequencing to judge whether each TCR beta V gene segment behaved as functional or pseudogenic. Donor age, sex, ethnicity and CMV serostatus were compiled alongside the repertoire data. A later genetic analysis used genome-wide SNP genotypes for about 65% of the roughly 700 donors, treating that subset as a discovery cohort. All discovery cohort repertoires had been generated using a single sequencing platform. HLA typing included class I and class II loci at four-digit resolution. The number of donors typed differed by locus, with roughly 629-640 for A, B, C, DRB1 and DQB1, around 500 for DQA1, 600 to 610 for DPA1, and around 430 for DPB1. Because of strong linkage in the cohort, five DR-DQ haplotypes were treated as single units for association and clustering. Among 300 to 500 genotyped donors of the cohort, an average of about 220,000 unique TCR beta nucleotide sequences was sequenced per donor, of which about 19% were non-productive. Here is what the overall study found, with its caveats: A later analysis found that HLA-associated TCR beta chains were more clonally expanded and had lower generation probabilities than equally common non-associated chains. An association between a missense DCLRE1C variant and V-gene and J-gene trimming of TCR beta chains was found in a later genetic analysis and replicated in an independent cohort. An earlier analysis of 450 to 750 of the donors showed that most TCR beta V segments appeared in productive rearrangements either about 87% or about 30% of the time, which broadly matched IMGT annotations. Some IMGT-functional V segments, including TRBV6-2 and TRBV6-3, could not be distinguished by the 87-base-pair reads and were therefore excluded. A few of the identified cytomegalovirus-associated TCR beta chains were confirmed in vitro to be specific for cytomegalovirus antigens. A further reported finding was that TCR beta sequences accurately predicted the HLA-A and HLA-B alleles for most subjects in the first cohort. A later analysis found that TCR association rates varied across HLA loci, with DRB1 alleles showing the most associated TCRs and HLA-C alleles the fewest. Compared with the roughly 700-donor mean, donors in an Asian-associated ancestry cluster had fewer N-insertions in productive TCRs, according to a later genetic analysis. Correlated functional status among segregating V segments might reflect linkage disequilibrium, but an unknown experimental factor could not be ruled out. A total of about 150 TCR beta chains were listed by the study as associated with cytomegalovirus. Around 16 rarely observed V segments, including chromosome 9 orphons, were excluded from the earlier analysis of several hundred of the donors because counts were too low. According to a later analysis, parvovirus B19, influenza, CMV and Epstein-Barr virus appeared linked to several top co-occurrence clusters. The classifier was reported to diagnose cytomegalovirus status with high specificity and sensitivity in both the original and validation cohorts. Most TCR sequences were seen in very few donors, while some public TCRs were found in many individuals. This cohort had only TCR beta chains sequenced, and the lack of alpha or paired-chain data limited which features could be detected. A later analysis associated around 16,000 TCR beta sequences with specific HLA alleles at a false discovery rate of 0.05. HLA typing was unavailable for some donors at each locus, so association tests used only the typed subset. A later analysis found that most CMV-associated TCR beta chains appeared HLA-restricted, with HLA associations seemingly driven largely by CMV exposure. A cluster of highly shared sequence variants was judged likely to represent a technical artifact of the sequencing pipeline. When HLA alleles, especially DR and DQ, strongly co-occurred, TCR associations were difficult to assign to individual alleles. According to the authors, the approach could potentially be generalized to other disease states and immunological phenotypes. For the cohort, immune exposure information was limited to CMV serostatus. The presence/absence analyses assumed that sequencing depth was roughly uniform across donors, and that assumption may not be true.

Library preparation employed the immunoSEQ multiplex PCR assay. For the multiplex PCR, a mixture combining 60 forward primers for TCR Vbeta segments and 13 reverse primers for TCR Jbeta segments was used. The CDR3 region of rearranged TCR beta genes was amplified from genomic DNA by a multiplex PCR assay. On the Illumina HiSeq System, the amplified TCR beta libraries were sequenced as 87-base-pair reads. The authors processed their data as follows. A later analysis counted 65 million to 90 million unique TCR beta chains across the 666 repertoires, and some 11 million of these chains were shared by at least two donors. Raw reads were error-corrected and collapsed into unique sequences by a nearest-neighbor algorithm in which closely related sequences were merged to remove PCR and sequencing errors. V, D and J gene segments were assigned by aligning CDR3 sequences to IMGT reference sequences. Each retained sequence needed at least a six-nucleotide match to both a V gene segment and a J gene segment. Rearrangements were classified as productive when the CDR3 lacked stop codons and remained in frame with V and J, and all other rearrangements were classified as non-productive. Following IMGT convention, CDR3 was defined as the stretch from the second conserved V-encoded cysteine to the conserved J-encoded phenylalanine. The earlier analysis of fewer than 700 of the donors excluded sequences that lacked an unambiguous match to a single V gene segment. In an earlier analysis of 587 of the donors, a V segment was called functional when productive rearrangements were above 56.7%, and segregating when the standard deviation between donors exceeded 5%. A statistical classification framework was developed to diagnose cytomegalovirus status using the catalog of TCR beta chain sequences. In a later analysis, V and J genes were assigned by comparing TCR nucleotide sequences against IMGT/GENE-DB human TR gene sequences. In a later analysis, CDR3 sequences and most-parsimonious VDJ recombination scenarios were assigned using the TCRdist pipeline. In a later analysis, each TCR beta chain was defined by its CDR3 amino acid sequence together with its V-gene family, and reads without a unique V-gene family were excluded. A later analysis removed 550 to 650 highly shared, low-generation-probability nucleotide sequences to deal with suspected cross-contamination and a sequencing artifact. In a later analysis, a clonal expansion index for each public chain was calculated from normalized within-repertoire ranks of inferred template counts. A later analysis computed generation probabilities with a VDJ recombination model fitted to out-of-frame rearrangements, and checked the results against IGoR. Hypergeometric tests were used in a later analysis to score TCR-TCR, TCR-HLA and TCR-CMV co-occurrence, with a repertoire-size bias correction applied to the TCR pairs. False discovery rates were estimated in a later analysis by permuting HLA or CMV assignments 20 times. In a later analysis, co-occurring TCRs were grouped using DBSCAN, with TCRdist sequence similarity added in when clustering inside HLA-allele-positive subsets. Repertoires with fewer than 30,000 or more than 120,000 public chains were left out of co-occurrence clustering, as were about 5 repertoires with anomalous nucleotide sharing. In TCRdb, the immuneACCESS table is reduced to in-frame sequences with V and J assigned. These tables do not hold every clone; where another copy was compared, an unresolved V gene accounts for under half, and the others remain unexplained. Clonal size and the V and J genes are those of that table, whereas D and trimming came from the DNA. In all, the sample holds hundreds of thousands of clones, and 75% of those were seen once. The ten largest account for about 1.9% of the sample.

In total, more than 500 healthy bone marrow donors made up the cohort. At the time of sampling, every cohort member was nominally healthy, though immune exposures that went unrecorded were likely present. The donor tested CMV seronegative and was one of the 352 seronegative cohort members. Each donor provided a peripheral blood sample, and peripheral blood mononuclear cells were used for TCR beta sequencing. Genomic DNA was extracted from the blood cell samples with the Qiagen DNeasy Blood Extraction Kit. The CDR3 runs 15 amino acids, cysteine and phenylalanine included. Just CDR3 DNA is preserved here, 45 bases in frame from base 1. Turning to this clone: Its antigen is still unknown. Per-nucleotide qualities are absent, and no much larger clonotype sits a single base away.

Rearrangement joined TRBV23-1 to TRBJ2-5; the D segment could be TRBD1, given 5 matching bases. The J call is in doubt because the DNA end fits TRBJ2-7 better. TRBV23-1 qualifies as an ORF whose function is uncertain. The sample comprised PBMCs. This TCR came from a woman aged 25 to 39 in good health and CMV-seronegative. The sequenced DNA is TGCGCCAGCAGTCTGGGGCAGCCTGATCTCTACGAGCAGTACTTC. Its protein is CASSLGQPDLYEQYF.